Each of the 4 T cell receptor beta chains below was sequenced from the same sample in a study of spatial heterogeneity in lung cancer. Stated time point: sample taken at primary tumor resection. The sequenced material consisted of unsorted whole RNA from tumor, nontumor lung or frozen PBMC. From the 5' RACE reads, TCRdb called clonotypes with MiXCR, one entry per CDR3 protein. Of tens of thousands of distinct CDR3 sequences in the sample, less than 9% were seen once. The sample here was PBMCs, taken at surgery. The receptor source for this set is a female donor with early-stage non-small cell lung cancer.

This clonotype was picked up many times. The chain uses TRBV7-3 and TRBJ2-3, with D unclear. The CDR3 is 13 amino acids. In germline, CDR1 is SGHTA, CDR2 FQGTGA. V lost 0 bases and J lost 4, with 5 bases in between. The CDR3 DNA reads as TGTGCCAGCAGCTTAACTGTATCAGATACGCAGTATTTT. Amino acid sequence: CASSLTVSDTQYF.

This clonotype was picked up a small number of times. The CDR3 nucleotides read TGCGCCAGCAGTCGGACAGGGGGGGACATTCAGTACTTC. Translating gives CASSRTGGDIQYF. This chain uses TRBV5-1 with TRBJ2-4, with 10 positions matching TRBD1. Trimming removed 5 bases from V and 8 bases from J; junction bases left unmatched: 4. Germline-derived CDR1 and CDR2 are SGHRS and YFSETQ. The CDR3 length is 13 residues.

This clonotype appeared a few times. V gene TRBV11-2 combines with J gene TRBJ2-3, with 7 bases fitting TRBD2. V gave up 5 bases and J gave up 1 base; unmatched junction bases: 18. This CDR3 contains 19 residues. Germline V CDR1 and CDR2: SGHAT, FQNNGV. CDR3 amino acids: CASSLSRASGLLRTDTQYF. The CDR3 DNA is TGTGCCAGCAGCCTATCTCGGGCTAGCGGATTATTACGCACAGATACGCAGTATTTT.

Many counts were recorded for this clonotype. This chain links TRBV7-2 with TRBJ2-3; D ambiguous. CDR1 SGHTA and CDR2 FQGNSA come from the germline V gene. Deletions cut 3 bases from V and 5 bases from J, with 9 bases between. This CDR3 is built from 13 residues. This chain's CDR3 is CASSFGREDTQYF. The CDR3 bases are TGTGCCAGCAGCTTCGGGCGAGAAGATACGCAGTATTTT.